Below are 15 T cell receptor beta chains sequenced from a single sample in a study of sequential checkpoint blockade in melanoma. Libraries were prepared by immunoSEQ multiplex PCR; TCRdb keeps only in-frame clonotypes and omits some of them. In the table there are about 17,000 clones, more than 65% of which are singletons. Stated treatment: randomized to nivolumab then ipilimumab (arm A) or the reverse (arm B). The sample here was CD8+ T cells sorted from blood (inferred from file names), taken from a patient given nivolumab and ipilimumab in sequence. The receptors were sampled from a human donor with melanoma.

The chain carries TRBV6-5 and TRBJ1-4, with 10 positions matching TRBD1. Trimming removed 4 bases from V and 6 bases from J; junction bases left unmatched: 8. Per germline, CDR1 MNHEY and CDR2 SVGAGI. This CDR3 comprises 16 residues. This CDR3 reads CASSFGTGVRDEKLFF. In DNA form, the CDR3 reads TGTGCCAGCAGTTTCGGGACAGGGGTAAGGGATGAAAAACTGTTTTTT.

This chain connects TRBV7-2 to TRBJ1-2, with TRBD1 matching over 7 bases. CDR3 length: 14 amino acids. Germline-derived CDR1 and CDR2 are SGHTA and FQGNSA. The ends lost 5 bases at V and 5 bases at J; junction bases unmatched: 8. The CDR3 coding sequence is TGTGCCAGCAGCATCTACAGGGGTGGATATGGCTACACCTTC. It translates to CASSIYRGGYGYTF.

In its sample, this clone is large. Other DNA sequences in the sample encode the same CDR3. This chain connects TRBV2 to TRBJ1-5; 7 bases line up with TRBD1. The CDR3 length is 14 residues. Trimming removed 8 bases from V and 4 bases from J; junction bases left unmatched: 8. In germline, CDR1 is SNHLY, CDR2 FYNNEI. CDR3 region: CASSGTAQNQPQHF. CDR3 nucleotides: TGTGCCAGCTCTGGGACAGCTCAGAATCAGCCCCAGCATTTT.

The V call is TRBV29-1, the J call TRBJ1-1, with D possibly being TRBD1 (5 bases). CDR1 is SQVTM, CDR2 ANQGSEA, per germline. The CDR3 is 14 amino acids. Trimming took 6 bases from V and 4 from J, leaving 18 bases between them. CDR3: CSVDQGRVGTEAFF. Here the CDR3 DNA reads TGCAGCGTGGACCAGGGCCGGGTAGGCACTGAAGCTTTCTTT.

Concerning this clone itself: Compared with germline, one end of the junction differs, possibly owing to a read error. The chain links TRBV18 to TRBJ2-3; tentatively, D is TRBD2 (5 bases). There are 11 residues in the CDR3. The V gene's germline CDR1 is KGHSH and CDR2 LQKENI. The CDR3 protein is CASSALGSVAF. The CDR3 bases are TGTGCCAGCTCAGCCCTGGGTAGCGTAGCTTTT.

The rearrangement uses TRBV9 and TRBJ2-5; maybe TRBD1 (6 bases). The V gene lost 4 bases and the J gene lost 5 bases, with 15 bases spanning the gap. The germline CDR1 and CDR2 sequences are SGDLS and YYNGEE. The CDR3 loop spans 14 amino acids. For the CDR3, the DNA is TGTGCCAGCAGCTTCACAACAGGGCAGGAGACCCAGTACTTC. Protein: CASSFTTGQETQYF.

This sequence joins TRBV15 and TRBJ2-5; 11 positions agree with TRBD2. Germline V gene sequence: CDR1 LNHNV, CDR2 YYDKDF (reference sequence). V shed 5 bases and J 4 bases; nucleotides not matched to a gene: 6. The CDR3 runs to 15 residues. The CDR3 here is CATSLTSGAGETQYF. Written as DNA, the CDR3 is TGTGCCACCAGCTTGACTAGCGGGGCTGGAGAGACCCAGTACTTC.

The V and J genes are TRBV5-6 and TRBJ2-7; 9 positions agree with TRBD2. The germline CDR1 and CDR2 sequences are SGHDT and YYEEEE. V lost 4 bases to trimming and J lost 4 bases; unmatched junction nucleotides: 6. The CDR3 runs 14 residues. The CDR3 sequence: CASSPGTSPYEQYF. In DNA form, the CDR3 reads TGTGCCAGCAGCCCCGGGACTAGCCCATACGAGCAGTACTTC.

The chain is built from TRBV29-1 and TRBJ2-7, with D possibly matching TRBD2 (6 bases). The ends were cut back, 2 bases at V and 3 bases at J, with 11 bases in the middle. The length of the CDR3 is 13 residues. Germline CDR1 SQVTM, CDR2 ANQGSEA. The CDR3 DNA follows: TGCAGCGTTGAATGGCAGGGACTCTACGAGCAGTACTTC. Residues: CSVEWQGLYEQYF.

The chain is built from TRBV9 and TRBJ2-5, with a weak D call TRBD1 (5 bases). CDR1 is SGDLS, CDR2 YYNGEE, per germline. This CDR3 is built from 14 residues. Trimming cost V 4 bases and J 2 bases, with 12 bases left between them. This CDR3 reads CASSTQGGQETQYF. CDR3 DNA: TGTGCCAGCAGCACCCAGGGTGGTCAAGAGACCCAGTACTTC.

This chain uses TRBV7-9 with TRBJ2-7; 9 bases map to TRBD1. Trimming took 5 bases from V and 2 from J; bases not matched to a gene: 4. CDR1 is SEHNR, CDR2 FQNEAQ, per germline (reference sequence). The CDR3 totals 14 residues. CDR3 amino acids: CASSRTGDTYEQYF. As DNA, the CDR3 is TGTGCCAGCAGCCGGACAGGGGACACCTACGAGCAGTACTTC. Complete variable domain (other parts from reference TRBV7-9 and TRBJ2-7): DTGVSQNPRHKITKRGQNVTFRCDPISEHNRLYWYRQTLGQGPEFLTYFQNEAQLEKSRLLSDRFSAERPKGSFSTLEIQRTEQGDSAMYLCASSRTGDTYEQYFGPGTRLTVT.

The chain couples TRBV4-2 to TRBJ1-6, with D tentatively TRBD1 (5 bases). The CDR3 is made up of 16 amino acids. Germline CDR1 is LGHNA and CDR2 is YNFKEQ. Trimming removed 0 bases from V and 9 bases from J, with 15 bases in between. The CDR3 DNA follows: TGTGCCAGCAGCCAAGAATCCCCCAGGGCAGGTTCACCCCTCCACTTT. Its translation is CASSQESPRAGSPLHF.

The chain uses TRBV19 and TRBJ1-2; D gene ambiguous. Per the germline V gene, CDR1 is LNHDA and CDR2 is SQIVND (reference sequence). V lost 3 bases to trimming and J lost 4 bases, with 18 bases between them. The CDR3 is made up of 16 amino acids. CDR3 loop: CASSIFPPGYLYGYTF. The CDR3 DNA is TGTGCCAGTAGTATCTTCCCCCCGGGTTACCTCTATGGCTACACCTTC.

V gene TRBV28 combines with J gene TRBJ2-7; 8 nucleotides agree with TRBD1. V gave up 5 bases and J gave up 2 bases; unmatched junction bases: 5. This CDR3 has 14 amino acids. From germline, CDR1 is MDHEN and CDR2 SYDVKM. DNA for the CDR3: TGTGCCAGCAGTACGACAGGGGACGCCTACGAGCAGTACGTC. This codes for CASSTTGDAYEQYV.

The chain employs TRBV10-1 and TRBJ2-3; D is undetermined. The CDR3 has 13 amino acids. Germline lookup yields CDR1 WNHNN and CDR2 SYGVQD (reference sequence). V was trimmed by 4 bases and J by 5 bases, leaving 10 bases between them. The CDR3 here is CASSGPGGDTQYF. DNA for the CDR3: TGCGCCAGCAGTGGGCCCGGCGGAGATACGCAGTATTTT.